The 27 T cell receptor beta chains below all came from one sample that was sequenced in a study of cytomegalovirus exposure and HLA in healthy donors (dated by TCRdb to about 2017). Libraries were built with the immunoSEQ multiplex PCR assay. For the multiplex PCR, a mixture combining 60 forward primers for TCR Vbeta segments and 13 reverse primers for TCR Jbeta segments was used. The table was pulled from immuneACCESS by TCRdb, which kept in-frame rearrangements only. Such tables lose some clones; where checked, under half of the loss comes from unresolved V genes, and the rest has no known cause. In this sample the table shows 120,000 to 150,000 clones, 68% of which occur a single time. Jointly, the top ten make up approximately 4.3% of the sample. Sample: PBMCs. These receptor sequences come from a man in his 60s in good health and CMV-seronegative.

This clone was observed once. V gene TRBV9 combines with J gene TRBJ2-3; 10 nucleotides line up with TRBD2. Germline lookup yields CDR1 SGDLS and CDR2 YYNGEE. The CDR3 is made up of 17 amino acids. Losses at the gene ends were 0 bases for V and 2 bases for J; bases not matched to a gene: 6. CDR3 in DNA: TGTGCCAGCAGCGTAGGACGGACTAGCGGACCCACAGATACGCAGTATTTT. This gives the protein CASSVGRTSGPTDTQYF.

The chain links TRBV19 to TRBJ2-1, with D possibly matching TRBD2 (5 bases). CDR3 length: 15 amino acids. The germline V and J ends were trimmed by 0 bases and 9 bases, with 15 bases remaining between them. Germline V gives CDR1 LNHDA, CDR2 SQIVND (reference sequence). The CDR3 reads CASSIDRARRSEQFF. The CDR3 DNA sequence: TGTGCCAGTAGTATAGATCGTGCTAGGAGGAGTGAGCAGTTCTTC.

This clone was recorded only once. The V call is TRBV25-1, the J call TRBJ1-2; a possible D gene is TRBD1 (5 bases). The ends were cut back, 3 bases at V and 5 bases at J, with 22 bases in the middle. The length of the CDR3 is 17 residues. Germline V lookup: CDR1 MGHDK, CDR2 SYGVNS. CDR3 in amino acids: CASSDHAPGRTDYGYTF. CDR3 coding DNA: TGTGCCAGCAGTGACCACGCCCCAGGGAGGACGGATTATGGCTACACCTTC.

V gene TRBV5-1 combines with J gene TRBJ2-1; 9 positions agree with TRBD1. The CDR3 sequence is 16 residues long. V trimming: 4 bases; J trimming: 6 bases; junction bases outside the gene matches: 11. CDR1 and CDR2 (germline): SGHRS, YFSETQ. The CDR3 DNA reads as TGCGCCAGCAGCCTACAGGGGGCCAGCCCGATCAATGAGCAGTTCTTC. This sequence encodes CASSLQGASPINEQFF.

This clone was recorded only once. This chain connects TRBV11-2 to TRBJ2-7; tentatively, D is TRBD1 (5 bases). The V end lost 2 bases, the J end lost 6 bases, and 20 bases lay between the germline ends. Per germline, CDR1 SGHAT and CDR2 FQNNGV. CDR3 size: 16 residues. The CDR3 DNA is TGTGCCAGCAGCTTAAAACCTTTTGGAGTTAGGGGCGAGCAGTACTTC. Its translation is CASSLKPFGVRGEQYF.

The rearrangement uses TRBV10-2 and TRBJ1-6; 8 bases line up with TRBD1. Germline CDR1 WSHSY, CDR2 SAAADI. CDR3 length: 15 residues. The junction had 11 bases not matched to a gene; V was cut back by 6 bases and J by 10 bases. The CDR3 sequence: CASRGDRILGSPLHF. CDR3 sequence (DNA): TGCGCCAGCAGAGGGGACAGGATCCTTGGATCACCCCTCCACTTT.

This clone was seen only once. The J gene is TRBJ2-1, the V gene TRBV7-3; 13 bases are a match to TRBD2. This CDR3 region has 18 residues. V lost 4 bases, J lost 2 bases, and 8 bases stayed unmatched. Germline CDR1 reads SGHTA; CDR2 reads FQGTGA. This CDR3 reads CASSSLGLAGEPYNEQFF. The DNA of the CDR3 is TGTGCCAGCAGCTCGCTTGGACTAGCGGGAGAGCCCTACAATGAGCAGTTCTTC.

The rearrangement joins TRBV5-6 to TRBJ2-1; TRBD2 matches at 7 bases. The V and J ends lost 3 bases and 5 bases, in that order; junction bases with no gene match: 11. Germline lookup yields CDR1 SGHDT and CDR2 YYEEEE. There are 16 residues in the CDR3. In nucleotides, the CDR3 is TGTGCCAGCAGCTCGCTGGAGCGGGGTCCAGACAATGAGCAGTTCTTC. It is translated as CASSSLERGPDNEQFF. The full variable domain, in which reference TRBV5-6 and TRBJ2-1 provide the parts outside the CDR3, is DAGVTQSPTHLIKTRGQQVTLRCSPKSGHDTVSWYQQALGQGPQFIFQYYEEEERQRGNFPDRFSGHQFPNYSSELNVNALLLGDSALYLCASSSLERGPDNEQFFGPGTRLTVL.

V and J are TRBV7-6 and TRBJ2-1; 13 bases match TRBD2. Germline CDR1 reads SGHVS; CDR2 reads FNYEAQ. CDR3 length: 16 residues. The junction had 6 bases not matched to a gene; V was cut back by 5 bases and J by 5 bases. The CDR3: CASSTWTSGSHNEQFF. CDR3 DNA sequence: TGTGCCAGCAGCACATGGACTAGCGGGAGTCACAATGAGCAGTTCTTC.

The chain links TRBV7-3 to TRBJ1-1; TRBD1 matches 7 bases. V lost 5 bases and J lost 4; bases outside the gene matches: 4. From germline, CDR1 is SGHTA and CDR2 FQGTGA. This CDR3 spans 13 amino acids. The CDR3 DNA reads as TGTGCCAGCAGCCAGGGGGTGGGCACTGAAGCTTTCTTT. It encodes CASSQGVGTEAFF.

This clone showed up just once. In DNA form, the CDR3 reads TGTGCCAGCAGTGAATATCGGGAGGCCGGGGAGCTGTTTTTT. Translated, it gives CASSEYREAGELFF. The chain combines TRBV25-1 with TRBJ2-2; 7 bases line up with TRBD2. After removal of 0 bases from V and 6 bases from J, the junction contained 1 base not matched to a gene. CDR1 and CDR2 (germline): MGHDK, SYGVNS. The CDR3 totals 14 residues.

V is TRBV6-6 and J is TRBJ2-5; 13 bases align to TRBD2. This CDR3 is 16 amino acids long. CDR1 and CDR2 (germline): MNHNY, SVGAGI (reference sequence). With V trimmed by 7 bases and J by 5 bases, 10 bases remained unmatched. CDR3 DNA: TGTGCCAGCACCCCCAGGACTAGCGGGAGTTTGGAGACCCAGTACTTC. It codes for CASTPRTSGSLETQYF.

This clone was counted between two and nine times. This rearrangement joins TRBV28 to TRBJ1-1, with 8 nucleotides matching TRBD1. The CDR3 extends over 14 amino acids. The germline CDR1 and CDR2 sequences are MDHEN and SYDVKM. The trim removed 6 bases at V and 1 base at J, leaving 4 bases unmatched. For the CDR3, the DNA is TGTGCCAGCAGCCCCAGGGGGCGGAACACTGAAGCTTTCTTT. This codes for CASSPRGRNTEAFF.

This clone was seen a handful of times. The V gene is TRBV2, the J gene TRBJ1-1, with TRBD1 matching over 10 bases. Germline trimming cut 6 bases from V and 5 bases from J; bases unmatched to any gene: 6. The CDR3 is made up of 14 amino acids. Germline values: CDR1 SNHLY, CDR2 FYNNEI. CDR3 sequence: CASRQTGGETEAFF. For the CDR3, the DNA is TGTGCCAGCAGGCAGACAGGGGGCGAGACTGAAGCTTTCTTT.

The chain uses TRBV5-1 and TRBJ2-3, with D possibly matching TRBD1 (6 bases). The CDR3 consists of 14 residues. Deletions cut 3 bases from V and 3 bases from J, with 11 bases between. Per the germline V gene, CDR1 is SGHRS and CDR2 is YFSETQ. CDR3 DNA: TGCGCCAGCAGCTCAGGGGACCTAACAGATACGCAGTATTTT. Protein product: CASSSGDLTDTQYF.

This rearrangement joins TRBV9 to TRBJ2-5, with 9 bases lining up with TRBD2. V shed 3 bases and J 0 bases; nucleotides not matched to a gene: 9. Germline CDR1 and CDR2: SGDLS and YYNGEE. The CDR3 covers 17 residues. CDR3 protein: CASSALGAGGYQETQYF. The CDR3 nucleotides read TGTGCCAGCAGCGCGCTCGGGGCGGGAGGGTACCAAGAGACCCAGTACTTC.

This clone was counted between two and nine times. The chain uses TRBV30 and TRBJ2-3, with TRBD2 as a possible D gene (5 bases). This CDR3 has 15 amino acids. Germline CDR1 is GTSNPN and CDR2 is SVGIG (reference sequence). Trimming cost V 3 bases and J 6 bases, with 19 bases left between them. CDR3 loop: CAWRPQRSGFDTQYF. The CDR3 nucleotides read TGTGCCTGGAGACCTCAGCGGTCCGGGTTTGATACGCAGTATTTT.

This clone was found once. The V gene is TRBV7-9, the J gene TRBJ2-3; the match to TRBD1 covers 7 bases. Germline CDR1 and CDR2: SEHNR and FQNEAQ (reference sequence). The CDR3 runs to 18 residues. The junction had 17 bases not matched to a gene; V was cut back by 6 bases and J by 2 bases. The CDR3 DNA reads as TGTGCCAGCAGAACAGGGGTCGCAAGCTCAAGCCTCACAGATACGCAGTATTTT. Amino acid sequence: CASRTGVASSSLTDTQYF.

The chain employs TRBV7-8 and TRBJ2-1, with TRBD2 identical over 9 bases. J gave up 4 bases and V 5 bases, and 6 bases lay outside the gene matches. CDR1 and CDR2 (germline): SGHVS, FQNEAQ. The CDR3 is 15 amino acids. CDR3: CASSARLAEYNEQFF. CDR3 sequence (DNA): TGTGCCAGCAGCGCCCGACTAGCGGAATACAATGAGCAGTTCTTC.

The chain recombines TRBV10-3 with TRBJ1-1; tentatively, D is TRBD1 (5 bases). CDR1 is ENHRY and CDR2 is SYGVKD in the germline V gene. The CDR3 is 14 residues long. The V gene lost 7 bases and the J gene lost 0 bases, with 12 bases spanning the gap. The CDR3 region has the DNA TGTGCCATCACCCCCGGAGGGGTGAACACTGAAGCTTTCTTT. This gives the protein CAITPGGVNTEAFF.

This clone was counted a single time. The chain links TRBV30 to TRBJ2-7, with 10 nucleotides matching TRBD1. The CDR3 is made up of 16 amino acids. Germline V lookup: CDR1 GTSNPN, CDR2 SVGIG (reference sequence). Unmatched junction bases numbered 11, after V lost 0 bases and J lost 6 bases. DNA of the CDR3: TGTGCCTGGAGTGTACCAAAGACAGGGGGCCAGTCCGAGCAGTACTTC. Residues: CAWSVPKTGGQSEQYF. Complete variable domain (other parts from reference TRBV30 and TRBJ2-7): SQTIHQWPATLVQPVGSPLSLECTVEGTSNPNLYWYRQAAGRGLQLLFYSVGIGQISSEVPQNLSASRPQDRQFILSSKKLLLSDSGFYLCAWSVPKTGGQSEQYFGPGTRLTVT.

Regarding this clone: The junction differs from germline at one of its ends, possibly a read error. The genes are TRBV6-1 and TRBJ2-4; TRBD1 matches at 9 bases. This CDR3 spans 12 amino acids. Germline values: CDR1 MNHNS, CDR2 SASEGT. CDR3 DNA: TGTGCCAGCAGTGAAGGTCCCGGGACAGGGTCCTTC. Protein sequence: CASSEGPGTGSF.

The V gene is TRBV27, the J gene TRBJ1-2; 9 nucleotides agree with TRBD1. Germline loops: CDR1 MNHEY, CDR2 SMNVEV (reference sequence). The CDR3 totals 15 residues. Trimming cost V 4 bases and J 0 bases; bases outside gene matches: 3. The CDR3: CASSWDRDSNYGYTF. The DNA of the CDR3 is TGTGCCAGCAGTTGGGACAGGGACTCTAACTATGGCTACACCTTC.

This clone appeared a single time. V usage is TRBV7-9 and J usage is TRBJ1-1; 8 bases fit TRBD1. Unmatched junction bases numbered 8, after V lost 5 bases and J lost 3 bases. This CDR3 has 15 residues. The germline V gene has CDR1 SEHNR and CDR2 FQNEAQ (reference sequence). The CDR3: CASSPYRGAHTEAFF. The CDR3 bases are TGTGCCAGCAGCCCCTACAGGGGGGCCCACACTGAAGCTTTCTTT.

This chain joins TRBV29-1 and TRBJ2-7; TRBD2 might be the D (5 bases). The CDR3 spans 12 residues. V dropped 6 bases and J dropped 2 bases, with 11 bases sitting between them. Germline lookup yields CDR1 SQVTM and CDR2 ANQGSEA. The CDR3, as DNA: TGCAGCGTCGCCGACGGGACCTACGAGCAGTACTTC. It encodes CSVADGTYEQYF.

The chain carries TRBV5-8 and TRBJ1-4, with 7 bases fitting TRBD1. J was trimmed by 3 bases and V by 3 bases; bases with no gene match: 5. This CDR3 has 15 residues. Germline assignment: CDR1 SGHTS and CDR2 YDEGEE. The CDR3 loop reads CASSYPGQPNEKLFF. CDR3 nucleotide sequence: TGTGCCAGCAGCTACCCGGGACAGCCTAATGAAAAACTGTTTTTT.

The rearrangement joins TRBV18 to TRBJ1-5; TRBD1 aligns across 9 bases. Germline CDR1 is KGHSH and CDR2 is LQKENI. CDR3 size: 15 residues. V dropped 2 bases and J dropped 5; count of bases not matched to a gene: 4. The CDR3 sequence: CASSPGQGTDQPQHF. CDR3 bases: TGTGCCAGCTCACCAGGACAGGGGACGGATCAGCCCCAGCATTTT. The complete variable domain, with remaining parts taken from reference TRBV18 and TRBJ1-5, reads NAGVMQNPRHLVRRRGQEARLRCSPMKGHSHVYWYRQLPEEGLKFMVYLQKENIIDESGMPKERFSAEFPKEGPSILRIQQVVRGDSAAYFCASSPGQGTDQPQHFGDGTRLSIL.